These 14 T cell receptor beta chains were all obtained from the same sample, sequenced in a study of T and B cells in COVID-19 patients. Multiplex PCR with BIOMED2 TRB-A/B primer pools amplified TRB rearrangements. Each CDR3 protein is one row after TCRdb ran MiXCR on the multiplex PCR reads. The sample gives roughly 9,600 distinct CDR3 sequences, over 30% of which show up once; 50% to 60% is in the top ten. From blood, about 240-500 ng of genomic DNA served as TRB template. Material for sequencing was blood. The receptors originated from a human donor with active COVID-19.

Only a few counts were recorded for this clonotype. The chain recombines TRBV18 with TRBJ1-1; 7 nucleotides match TRBD1. This CDR3 contains 16 residues. V was pared by 0 bases and J by 1 base, with 5 bases of the junction left unmatched. Germline V gene data show CDR1 as KGHSH and CDR2 as LQKENI. The CDR3 here is CASSPPSTGTNTEAFF. Written as DNA, the CDR3 is TGTGCCAGCTCACCACCTTCGACAGGGACGAACACTGAAGCTTTCTTT.

The table lists this clonotype with a few counts. The rearrangement uses TRBV11-3 and TRBJ2-5; D not certain. V dropped 1 base and J dropped 1 base, with 4 bases sitting between them. CDR1 is SGHNT, CDR2 YENEEA, per germline. The CDR3 totals 13 residues. CDR3 sequence: CASSLVAQETQYF. The CDR3 DNA reads TGTGCCAGCAGCTTAGTAGCCCAAGAGACCCAGTACTTC. The whole variable domain, filled in from reference TRBV11-3 and TRBJ2-5, reads EAGVVQSPRYKIIEKKQPVAFWCNPISGHNTLYWYLQNLGQGPELLIRYENEEAVDDSQLPKDRFSAERLKGVDSTLKIQPAELGDSAVYLCASSLVAQETQYFGPGTRLLVL.

This chain joins TRBV6-2 or TRBV6-3 and TRBJ2-3, with 9 bases lining up with TRBD2. This CDR3 has 17 residues. Germline V CDR1 and CDR2: MNHEY, SVGEGT. The trim removed 2 bases at V and 2 bases at J, leaving 8 bases unmatched. The CDR3 region has the DNA TGTGCCAGCAGTTACCCATCAGCGGGAGGCCCCACAGATACGCAGTATTTT. Residues: CASSYPSAGGPTDTQYF.

This clonotype was counted once. This chain uses TRBV6-2 or TRBV6-3 with TRBJ1-2; D is unclear. The CDR3 has 12 residues. Trimming took 2 bases from V and 5 from J, leaving 6 bases between them. Germline loops: CDR1 MNHEY, CDR2 SVGEGT. For the CDR3, the DNA is TGTGCCAGCAGTTACAACAGTTATGGCTACACCTTC. Protein: CASSYNSYGYTF.

V gene TRBV6-2 or TRBV6-3 combines with J gene TRBJ1-6; 8 bases match TRBD1. V shed 6 bases and J 9 bases; nucleotides not matched to a gene: 7. The CDR3 extends over 14 amino acids. Germline V gene lookup returns CDR1 MNHEY and CDR2 SVGEGT. The CDR3 DNA follows: TGTGCCAGCAGGACCTGGACAGGGACTTCACCCCTCCACTTT. The encoded protein is CASRTWTGTSPLHF.

By frequency in the sample, this clonotype is medium-sized. V is TRBV19 and J is TRBJ2-3, with 13 bases matching TRBD2. V lost 6 bases, J lost 3 bases, and 6 bases stayed unmatched. Germline V CDR1 and CDR2: LNHDA, SQIVND (reference sequence). The CDR3 runs to 16 residues. The CDR3 coding sequence is TGTGCCAGTAGCAGGACGGGACTAGCGGGGACAGATACGCAGTATTTT. Translation gives CASSRTGLAGTDTQYF.

This chain links TRBV6-2 or TRBV6-3 with TRBJ2-3, with TRBD2 as a possible D gene (7 bases). The length of the CDR3 is 22 residues. Germline CDR1 and CDR2: MNHEY and SVGEGT. V lost 0 bases and J 2 bases, leaving 30 bases between the germline ends. The CDR3 here is CASSYSPSRLRGGLSTTDTQYF. The CDR3 DNA follows: TGTGCCAGCAGTTACTCGCCCTCTCGCTTGAGGGGGGGCCTATCGACCACAGATACGCAGTATTTT.

The chain combines TRBV6-5 with TRBJ2-1; 11 nucleotides match TRBD2. The CDR3 runs to 15 residues. V was clipped by 5 bases and J by 8 bases; unmatched bases: 8. The germline CDR1 and CDR2 sequences are MNHEY and SVGAGI. CDR3 sequence: CASSGLAGNRDEQFF. For the CDR3, the DNA is TGTGCCAGCAGTGGACTAGCGGGCAACCGGGATGAGCAGTTCTTC.

This clonotype rates as medium-sized. The chain employs TRBV6-5 and TRBJ2-7, with TRBD2 matching 7 bases. The germline V gene encodes CDR1 MNHEY and CDR2 SVGAGI. CDR3 length equals 15 residues. V shed 1 base and J 3 bases; nucleotides not matched to a gene: 6. DNA for the CDR3: TGTGCCAGCAGTTACTTGAGGGGACTAAGCTACGAGCAGTACTTC. It is translated as CASSYLRGLSYEQYF.

The rearrangement links TRBV27 to TRBJ2-1; D is perhaps TRBD2 (5 bases). Looked up from germline, CDR1 is MNHEY and CDR2 is SMNVEV (reference sequence). This CDR3 spans 14 amino acids. The V end lost 1 base, the J end lost 13 bases, and 17 bases lay between the germline ends. The CDR3 spells CASSLYGSWETQFF. CDR3 DNA sequence: TGTGCCAGCAGTTTATATGGGAGTTGGGAGACCCAGTTCTTC.

The chain links TRBV6-5 to TRBJ2-6, with TRBD1 identical over 7 bases. The CDR3 extends over 15 amino acids. Germline CDR1 is MNHEY and CDR2 is SVGAGI. Trimming took 9 bases from V and 0 from J; bases not matched to a gene: 5. Written as DNA, the CDR3 is TGTGCCAGTAGACAGGGTCACTCTGGGGCCAACGTCCTGACTTTC. Protein sequence: CASRQGHSGANVLTF.

The chain combines TRBV6-6 with TRBJ2-3; 7 nucleotides match TRBD2. This CDR3 has 16 amino acids. CDR1 is MNHNY and CDR2 is SVGAGI in the germline V gene (reference sequence). V lost 6 bases, J lost 4 bases, and 13 bases stayed unmatched. The CDR3 sequence: CASRTGGAGTSDTQYF. Written as DNA, the CDR3 is TGTGCCAGCAGAACTGGGGGAGCGGGAACGTCAGATACGCAGTATTTT.

By share, this clonotype counts as medium-sized. This rearrangement joins TRBV6-6 to TRBJ2-6; D remains ambiguous. Trimming took off 6 bases at V and 0 bases at J, with 9 bases between the two ends. CDR1 is MNHNY and CDR2 is SVGAGI in the germline V gene (reference sequence). The CDR3 has 15 amino acids. The CDR3 nucleotides are TGTGCCAGCAGCCCCTGGATCTCTGGGGCCAACGTCCTGACTTTC. Translated: CASSPWISGANVLTF.

Only a few counts were recorded for this clonotype. This chain uses TRBV15 with TRBJ2-5, with 7 bases matching TRBD2. The CDR3 runs to 14 residues. V gave up 1 base and J gave up 5 bases; unmatched junction bases: 4. Germline V gene sequence: CDR1 LNHNV, CDR2 YYDKDF (reference sequence). This CDR3 is CATSRGRGGETQYF. The CDR3 DNA sequence: TGTGCCACCAGCAGAGGTCGGGGAGGGGAGACCCAGTACTTC.